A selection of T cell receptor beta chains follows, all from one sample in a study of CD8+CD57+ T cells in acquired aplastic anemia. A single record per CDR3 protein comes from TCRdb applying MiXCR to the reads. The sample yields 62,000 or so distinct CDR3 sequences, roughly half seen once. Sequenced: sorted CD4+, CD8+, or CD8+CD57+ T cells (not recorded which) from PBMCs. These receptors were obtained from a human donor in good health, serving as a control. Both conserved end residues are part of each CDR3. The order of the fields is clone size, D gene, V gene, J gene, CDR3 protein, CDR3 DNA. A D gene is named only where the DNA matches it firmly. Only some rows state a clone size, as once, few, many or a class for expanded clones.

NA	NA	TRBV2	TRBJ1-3	CASGGSGNTIYF	TGTGCCAGTGGGGGAAGTGGAAACACCATATATTTT
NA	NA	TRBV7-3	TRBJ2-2	CASSLGGGYTGELFF	TGTGCCAGCAGCTTAGGGGGAGGCTACACCGGGGAGCTGTTTTTT
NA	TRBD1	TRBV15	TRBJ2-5	CATSPGQGGEETQYF	TGTGCCACCAGCCCGGGACAGGGAGGAGAAGAGACCCAGTACTTC
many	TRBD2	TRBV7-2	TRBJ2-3	CASSLAPAGYTDTQYF	TGTGCCAGCAGCTTAGCGCCAGCGGGGTACACAGATACGCAGTATTTT
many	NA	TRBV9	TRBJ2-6	CASSGGSAGANVLTF	TGTGCCAGCAGCGGCGGTTCAGCCGGGGCCAACGTCCTGACTTTC
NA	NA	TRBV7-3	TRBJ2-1	CASSSGLYNEQFF	TGTGCCAGCAGCTCGGGACTGTACAATGAGCAGTTCTTC
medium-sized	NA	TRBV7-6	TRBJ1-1	CASSMGHEAFF	TGTGCCAGCAGCATGGGACACGAAGCTTTCTTT
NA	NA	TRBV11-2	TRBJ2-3	CASSLDRHHEPTDTQYF	TGTGCCAGCAGCTTAGATAGGCATCACGAGCCCACAGATACGCAGTATTTT
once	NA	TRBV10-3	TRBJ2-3	CAIGQAGISDTQYF	TGTGCCATCGGTCAGGCGGGGATCTCAGATACGCAGTATTTT
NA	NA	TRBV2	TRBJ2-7	CASSDRSAGKYEQYF	TGTGCCAGCAGTGACCGGTCCGCGGGAAAATACGAGCAGTACTTC
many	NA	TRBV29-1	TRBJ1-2	CSVEVLGGYGYTF	TGCAGCGTTGAAGTGTTAGGGGGGTATGGCTACACCTTC
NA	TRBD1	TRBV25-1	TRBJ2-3	CASSPRGGQGGLRTDTQYF	TGTGCCAGCAGCCCCCGGGGAGGACAGGGAGGTTTACGGACAGATACGCAGTATTTT
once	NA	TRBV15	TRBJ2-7	CATSREGASYEQYF	TGTGCCACCAGCAGAGAGGGCGCCTCCTACGAGCAGTACTTC
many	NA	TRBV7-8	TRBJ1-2	CASSLWRQGNYGYTF	TGTGCCAGCAGCTTATGGCGGCAGGGGAACTATGGCTACACCTTC
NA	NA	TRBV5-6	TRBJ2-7	CASSLGIGLSYEQYF	TGTGCCAGCAGCTTGGGGATTGGGCTCTCCTACGAGCAGTACTTC
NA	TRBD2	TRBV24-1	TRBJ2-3	CATSDPAGRSTDTQYF	TGTGCCACCAGTGACCCAGCGGGACGGAGCACAGATACGCAGTATTTT